The clone carrying this T cell receptor beta chain was detected ten times or more. Its antigen is still unknown. The record originates from a study of identical twins. Study-level findings and limits: A lower insertion count was a feature of abundant cord blood beta clonotypes, with no such feature in memory repertoires. Models underestimated how often monozygotic twins shared out-of-frame TCR alpha.

V lost 6 bases to trimming and J lost 3 bases, with 14 bases between them. The CDR3 has 14 amino acids. In germline, CDR1 is SGHAT, CDR2 FQNNGV. Every donor was a healthy Caucasian. A single record per CDR3 protein comes from TCRdb applying MiXCR to the 5' RACE reads. The sample carries some 590,000 distinct CDR3 sequences, 9% to 10% recorded once. The same data also went into a second study, on yellow fever vaccine responses in identical twins.

V usage is TRBV11-2 and J usage is TRBJ1-1; no reliable D call. Sequencing input: PBMCs. The TCR originated in a woman in her late teens or twenties in good health. The DNA for the CDR3 is TGTGCCAGCAGAGACCGCCGGGGTCACACTGAAGCTTTCTTT. The encoded protein is CASRDRRGHTEAFF. Drawing the rest from reference TRBV11-2 and TRBJ1-1, the complete variable domain is EAGVAQSPRYKIIEKRQSVAFWCNPISGHATLYWYQQILGQGPKLLIQFQNNGVVDDSQLPKDRFSAERLKGVDSTLKIQPAKLEDSAVYLCASRDRRGHTEAFFGQGTRLTVV.